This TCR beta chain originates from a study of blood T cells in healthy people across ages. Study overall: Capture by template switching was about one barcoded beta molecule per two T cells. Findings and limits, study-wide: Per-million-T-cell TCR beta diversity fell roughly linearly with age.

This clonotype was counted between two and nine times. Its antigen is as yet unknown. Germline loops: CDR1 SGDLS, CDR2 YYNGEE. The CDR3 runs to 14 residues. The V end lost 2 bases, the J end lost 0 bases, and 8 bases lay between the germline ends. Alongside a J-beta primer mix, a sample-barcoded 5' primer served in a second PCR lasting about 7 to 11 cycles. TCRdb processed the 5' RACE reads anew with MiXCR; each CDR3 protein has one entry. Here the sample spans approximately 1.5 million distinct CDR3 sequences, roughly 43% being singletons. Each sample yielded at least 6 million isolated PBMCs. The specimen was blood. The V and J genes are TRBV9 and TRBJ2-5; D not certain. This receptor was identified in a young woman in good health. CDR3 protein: CASSVGTHQETQYF. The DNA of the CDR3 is TGTGCCAGCAGCGTGGGTACTCACCAAGAGACCCAGTACTTC.